The T cell receptor (beta chain) under discussion was sequenced for a study of T cells in Graves' hyperthyroidism and ophthalmopathy (dated 2019 in TCRdb). The study in broad terms: To identify TCR V-J signatures that set the groups apart, the researchers used a discovery cohort of approximately 98 patients, made up of under 45 with Graves' ophthalmopathy and about 55 with stable Graves' hyperthyroidism. After blood sampling, hyperthyroidism patients were treated with methimazole at a starting dose of 30 mg daily, and ophthalmopathy patients were treated with high-dose intravenous methylprednisolone. An independent validation cohort of 18 to 20 hyperthyroidism patients and some 15 patients who later progressed to ophthalmopathy tested prospective prediction of ophthalmopathy. The approximately 100 discovery patients were randomly split 7:3 into training and test sets. According to the paper, TCR Vbeta CDR3 sequencing was carried out on over 130 peripheral blood samples, which came from fewer than 50 ophthalmopathy, approximately 72 hyperthyroidism and approximately 17 progressor patients. In addition, the study compared T-cell repertoires in thyroid tissue and in blood from about 6 Graves' hyperthyroidism patients. General conclusions and limits of the study: In validation, the model predicted progression to ophthalmopathy with roughly 70% sensitivity and less than 75% specificity, a median of about six months before onset. A model built on a 13 V-J signature distinguished ophthalmopathy from stable hyperthyroidism, reaching roughly 88% sensitivity and under 84% specificity in cross-validation and 80%/75% in testing. No statistical method was used to fix the sample size in advance, and group allocation was not hidden from the investigators. Most expanded thyroid clonotypes (frequency above 0.001) were also detected in blood, suggesting blood repertoires may reflect thyroid immune responses.

A patient counted as having stable Graves' hyperthyroidism if no progression to ophthalmopathy occurred over 18 months of follow-up. Hyperthyroidism patients were newly diagnosed, had a disease duration of under 2 months, and were aged 18 to 65 years. Patients with uncontrolled infections, other autoimmune diseases, pregnancy or lactation were excluded. Diagnoses were based on clinical symptoms, serum thyroxine and TRAb, thyroid ultrasound and orbital computed tomography. Total RNA was extracted with Trizol reagent, and quality was checked on an Agilent 2100 Bioanalyzer. The CDR3 runs 13 residues from the cysteine to the phenylalanine. Only the CDR3 DNA stays, 39 bases, in frame from base 1. The junction carries 9 bases between V and J, which are trimmed by 0 bases and 4 bases respectively. Via the germline V gene (reference sequence), CDR1 is DFQATT and CDR2 SNEGSKA. This clonotype was counted ten times or more. Its antigen is unknown. Nothing much larger sits one base from this clone, and base qualities are not available.

Amplification of TCR beta CDR3 regions was carried out from RNA transcripts. A first-round RT-PCR of the TCR CDR3 used the HTBI primer set with the Qiagen OneStep RT-PCR kit. Libraries were constructed in a second round of multiplex PCR, after which size selection and purification were carried out. The libraries were sequenced on an Illumina HiSeq2000 using paired-end 100 bp reads. The original pipeline was this. SOAPnuke was used to process the raw data, removing reads that contained adapters or uncalled bases, had a mean Phred below 15, or lacked an exact match to the constant primer or identifier. High-quality paired reads were merged with COPE v1.2.5, and unique nucleotide sequences were defined as clonotypes. Clonotypes were aligned to IMGT TRBV, TRBD and TRBJ reference segments using MiTCR v1.1. Only V-J combinations with frequency above 0.0001, covering 99% to 99.2% of repertoires, were analysed. The TCS score was defined as the ratio of F50 (clonal expansion) to E x V (chaos), calculated using BLOSUM62-based TCRdist between CDR3 peptides within each V-J. Welch's t-statistics and random forest reduced roughly 530 V-J features to under 15, which were used in a naive Bayes classifier (R e1071). TCRdb itself trimmed the public reads at Q25 with fastp, ran MiXCR and retained productive beta chains. CDR3 protein sequences are deduplicated, and each keeps its most common genes and DNA. It is TCRdb's table, rather than the study itself, that gives the V and J calls and clone size. The sample profile shows hundreds of thousands of distinct CDR3 sequences; 46% of them were found once. Just under 8.5% of the sample lies in the top ten.

The V and J genes are TRBV20-1 and TRBJ1-2; no D gene is confidently identified. The receptor was isolated from a woman aged 18-35 years with Graves' hyperthyroidism. Donor details come from another sample of the same person, matched by shared clones. The source material was peripheral blood or thyroid tissue (not recorded which). The DNA sequence is as follows: TGCAGTGCTAGAGACAGGCGCCCCTATGGCTACACCTTC. Translation gives CSARDRRPYGYTF.